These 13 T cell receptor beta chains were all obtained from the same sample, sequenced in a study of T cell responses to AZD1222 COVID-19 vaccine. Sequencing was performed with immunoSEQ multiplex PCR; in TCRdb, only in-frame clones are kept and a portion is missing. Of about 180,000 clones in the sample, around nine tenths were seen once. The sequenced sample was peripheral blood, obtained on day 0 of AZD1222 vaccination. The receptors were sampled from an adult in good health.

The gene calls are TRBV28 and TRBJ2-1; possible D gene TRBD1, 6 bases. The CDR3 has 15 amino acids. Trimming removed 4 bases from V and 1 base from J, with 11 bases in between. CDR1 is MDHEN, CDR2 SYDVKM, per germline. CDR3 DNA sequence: TGTGCCAGCAGTTATACGGGACAATCCTACAATGAGCAGTTCTTC. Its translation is CASSYTGQSYNEQFF.

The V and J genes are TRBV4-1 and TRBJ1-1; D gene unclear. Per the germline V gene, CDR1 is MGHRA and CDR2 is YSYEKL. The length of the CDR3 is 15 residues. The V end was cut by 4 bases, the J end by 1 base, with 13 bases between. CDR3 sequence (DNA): TGCGCCAGCAGCCTAATGGCGGGGAAGAACACTGAAGCTTTCTTT. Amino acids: CASSLMAGKNTEAFF.

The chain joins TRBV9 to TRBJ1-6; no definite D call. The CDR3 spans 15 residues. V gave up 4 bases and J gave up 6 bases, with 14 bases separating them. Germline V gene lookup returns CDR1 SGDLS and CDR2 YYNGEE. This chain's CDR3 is CASSLLSTTNSPLHF. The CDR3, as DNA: TGTGCCAGCAGCCTACTATCAACTACTAATTCACCCCTCCACTTT.

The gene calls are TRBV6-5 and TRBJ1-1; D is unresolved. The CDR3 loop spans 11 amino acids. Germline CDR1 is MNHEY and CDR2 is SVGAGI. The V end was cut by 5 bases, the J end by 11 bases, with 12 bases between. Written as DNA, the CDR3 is TGTGCCAGCAGTCCTACCGTAGGGGCTTTCTTT. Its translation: CASSPTVGAFF.

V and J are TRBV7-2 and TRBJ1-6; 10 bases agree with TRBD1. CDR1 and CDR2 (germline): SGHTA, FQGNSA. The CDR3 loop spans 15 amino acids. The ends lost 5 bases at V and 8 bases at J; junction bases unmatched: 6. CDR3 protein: CASSPWTGGDSPLHF. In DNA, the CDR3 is TGTGCCAGCAGCCCATGGACAGGGGGAGATTCACCCCTCCACTTT.

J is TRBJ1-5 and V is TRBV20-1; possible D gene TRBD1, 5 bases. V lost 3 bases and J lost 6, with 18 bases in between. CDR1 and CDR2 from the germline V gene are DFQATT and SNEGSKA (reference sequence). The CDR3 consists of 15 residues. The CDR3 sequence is CSASDGTFSGQPQHF. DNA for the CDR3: TGCAGTGCTAGTGACGGGACCTTTTCGGGTCAGCCCCAGCATTTT.

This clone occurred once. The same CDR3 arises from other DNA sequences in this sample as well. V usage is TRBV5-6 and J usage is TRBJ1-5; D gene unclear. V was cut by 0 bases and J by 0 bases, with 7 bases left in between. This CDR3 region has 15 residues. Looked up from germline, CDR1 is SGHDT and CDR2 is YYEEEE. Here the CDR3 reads CASSLGQLSNQPQHF. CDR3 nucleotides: TGTGCCAGCAGCTTGGGCCAACTTAGCAATCAGCCCCAGCATTTT.

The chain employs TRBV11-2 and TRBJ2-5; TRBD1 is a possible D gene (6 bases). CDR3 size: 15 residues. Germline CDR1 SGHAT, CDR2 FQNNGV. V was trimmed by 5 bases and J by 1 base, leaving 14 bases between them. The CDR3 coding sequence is TGTGCCAGCAGCCCCCGGGGCAGGGGCCAAGAGACCCAGTACTTC. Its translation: CASSPRGRGQETQYF.

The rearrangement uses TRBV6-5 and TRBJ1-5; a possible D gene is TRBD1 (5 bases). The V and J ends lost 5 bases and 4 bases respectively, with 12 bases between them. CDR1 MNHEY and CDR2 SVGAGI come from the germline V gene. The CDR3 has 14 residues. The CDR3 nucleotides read TGTGCCAGCAGTCTCACAGGTTTAAATCAGCCCCAGCATTTT. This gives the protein CASSLTGLNQPQHF.

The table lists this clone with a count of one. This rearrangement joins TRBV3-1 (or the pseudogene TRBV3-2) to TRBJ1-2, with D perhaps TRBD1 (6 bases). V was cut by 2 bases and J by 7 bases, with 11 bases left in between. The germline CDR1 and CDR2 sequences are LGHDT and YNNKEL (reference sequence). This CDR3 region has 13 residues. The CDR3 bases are TGTGCCAGCAGCCAACAGGGGTTGAGTGGCTACACCTTC. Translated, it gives CASSQQGLSGYTF.

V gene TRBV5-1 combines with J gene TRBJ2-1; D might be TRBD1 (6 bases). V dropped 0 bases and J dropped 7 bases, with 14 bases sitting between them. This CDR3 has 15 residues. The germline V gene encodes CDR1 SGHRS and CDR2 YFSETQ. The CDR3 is CASSLEAGARNEQFF. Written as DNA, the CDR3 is TGCGCCAGCAGCTTGGAGGCAGGGGCGAGGAATGAGCAGTTCTTC.

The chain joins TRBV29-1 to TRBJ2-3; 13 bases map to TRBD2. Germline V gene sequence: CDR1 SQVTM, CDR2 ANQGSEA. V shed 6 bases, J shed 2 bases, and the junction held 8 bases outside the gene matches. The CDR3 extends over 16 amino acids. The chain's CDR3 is CSVPVGLAGPTDTQYF. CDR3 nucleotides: TGCAGCGTACCCGTGGGACTAGCGGGACCCACAGATACGCAGTATTTT.

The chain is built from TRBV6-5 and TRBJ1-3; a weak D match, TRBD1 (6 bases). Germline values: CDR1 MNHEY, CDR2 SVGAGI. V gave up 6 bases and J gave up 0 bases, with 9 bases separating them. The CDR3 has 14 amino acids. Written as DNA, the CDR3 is TGTGCCAGCAGGAGGGGGATCTCTGGAAACACCATATATTTT. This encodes CASRRGISGNTIYF.